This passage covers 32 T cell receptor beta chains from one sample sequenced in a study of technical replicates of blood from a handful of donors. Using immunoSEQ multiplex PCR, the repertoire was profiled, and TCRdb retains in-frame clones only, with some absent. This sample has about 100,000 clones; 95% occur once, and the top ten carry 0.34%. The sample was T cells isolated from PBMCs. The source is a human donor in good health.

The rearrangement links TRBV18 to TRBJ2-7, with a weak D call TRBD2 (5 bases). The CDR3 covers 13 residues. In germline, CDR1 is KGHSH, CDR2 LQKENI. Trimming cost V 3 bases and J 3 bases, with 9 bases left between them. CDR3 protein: CASSPPRDYEQYF. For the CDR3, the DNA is TGTGCCAGCTCACCTCCTCGGGACTACGAGCAGTACTTC. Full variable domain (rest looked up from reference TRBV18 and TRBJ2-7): NAGVMQNPRHLVRRRGQEARLRCSPMKGHSHVYWYRQLPEEGLKFMVYLQKENIIDESGMPKERFSAEFPKEGPSILRIQQVVRGDSAAYFCASSPPRDYEQYFGPGTRLTVT.

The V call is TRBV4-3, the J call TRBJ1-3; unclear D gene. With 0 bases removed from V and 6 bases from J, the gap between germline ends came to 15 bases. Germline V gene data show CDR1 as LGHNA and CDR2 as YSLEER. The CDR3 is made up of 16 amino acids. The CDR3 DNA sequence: TGCGCCAGCAGCCAAGAGGACGGACTCTACTCAAACACCATATATTTT. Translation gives CASSQEDGLYSNTIYF.

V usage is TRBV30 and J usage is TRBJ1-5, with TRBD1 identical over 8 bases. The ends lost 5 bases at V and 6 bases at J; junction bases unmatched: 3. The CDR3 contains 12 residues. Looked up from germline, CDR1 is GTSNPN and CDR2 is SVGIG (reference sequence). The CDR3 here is CAWDRGSQPQHF. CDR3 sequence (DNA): TGTGCCTGGGACAGGGGAAGTCAGCCCCAGCATTTT. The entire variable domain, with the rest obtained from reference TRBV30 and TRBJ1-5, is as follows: SQTIHQWPATLVQPVGSPLSLECTVEGTSNPNLYWYRQAAGRGLQLLFYSVGIGQISSEVPQNLSASRPQDRQFILSSKKLLLSDSGFYLCAWDRGSQPQHFGDGTRLSIL.

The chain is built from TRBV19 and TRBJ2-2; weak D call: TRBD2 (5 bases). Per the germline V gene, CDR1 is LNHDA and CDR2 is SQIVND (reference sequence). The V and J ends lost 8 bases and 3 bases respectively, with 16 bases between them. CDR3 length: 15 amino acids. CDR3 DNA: TGTGCCAGTCGGGAAAGGACTGGTTACACCGGGGAGCTGTTTTTT. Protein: CASRERTGYTGELFF.

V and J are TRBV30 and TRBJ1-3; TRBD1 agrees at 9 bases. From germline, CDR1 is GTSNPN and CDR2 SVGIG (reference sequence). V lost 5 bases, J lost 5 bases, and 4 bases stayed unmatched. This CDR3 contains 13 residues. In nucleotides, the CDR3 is TGTGCCTGGGGGACAGGGTTAAGAAACACCATATATTTT. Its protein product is CAWGTGLRNTIYF. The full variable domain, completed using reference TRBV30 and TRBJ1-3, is SQTIHQWPATLVQPVGSPLSLECTVEGTSNPNLYWYRQAAGRGLQLLFYSVGIGQISSEVPQNLSASRPQDRQFILSSKKLLLSDSGFYLCAWGTGLRNTIYFGEGSWLTVV.

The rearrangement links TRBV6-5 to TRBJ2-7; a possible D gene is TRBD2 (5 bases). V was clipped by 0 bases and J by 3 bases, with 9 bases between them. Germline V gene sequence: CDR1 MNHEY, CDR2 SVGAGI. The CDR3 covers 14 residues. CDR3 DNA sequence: TGTGCCAGCAGTTACTCGAGCGGCAACTACGAGCAGTACTTC. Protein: CASSYSSGNYEQYF.

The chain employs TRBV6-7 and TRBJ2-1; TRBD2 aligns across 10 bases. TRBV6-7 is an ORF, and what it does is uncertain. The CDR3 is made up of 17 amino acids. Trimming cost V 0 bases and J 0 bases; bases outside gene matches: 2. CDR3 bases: TGTGCCAGCAGTTACTCCGCTAGCGGGAGCTCCTACAATGAGCAGTTCTTC. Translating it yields CASSYSASGSSYNEQFF.

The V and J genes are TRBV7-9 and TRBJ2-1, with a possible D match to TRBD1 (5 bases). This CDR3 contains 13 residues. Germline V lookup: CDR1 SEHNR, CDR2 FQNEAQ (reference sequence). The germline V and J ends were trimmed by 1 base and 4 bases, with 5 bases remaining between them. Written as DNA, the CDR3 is TGTGCCAGCAGCTTAGGACAGTACAATGAGCAGTTCTTC. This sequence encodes CASSLGQYNEQFF.

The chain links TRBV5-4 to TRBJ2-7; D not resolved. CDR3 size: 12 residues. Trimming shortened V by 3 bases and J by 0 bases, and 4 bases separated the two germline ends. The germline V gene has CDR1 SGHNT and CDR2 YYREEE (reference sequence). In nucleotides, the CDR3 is TGTGCCAGCAGCTCCAGCTCCTACGAGCAGTACTTC. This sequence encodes CASSSSSYEQYF.

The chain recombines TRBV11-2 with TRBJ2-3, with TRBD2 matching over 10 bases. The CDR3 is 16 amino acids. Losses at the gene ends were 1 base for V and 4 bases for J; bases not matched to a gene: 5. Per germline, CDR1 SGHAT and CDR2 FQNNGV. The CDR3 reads CASSLGLAGAADTQYF. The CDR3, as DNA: TGTGCCAGCAGCTTAGGCCTAGCGGGAGCGGCAGATACGCAGTATTTT. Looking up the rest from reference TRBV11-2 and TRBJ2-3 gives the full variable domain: EAGVAQSPRYKIIEKRQSVAFWCNPISGHATLYWYQQILGQGPKLLIQFQNNGVVDDSQLPKDRFSAERLKGVDSTLKIQPAKLEDSAVYLCASSLGLAGAADTQYFGPGTRLTVL.

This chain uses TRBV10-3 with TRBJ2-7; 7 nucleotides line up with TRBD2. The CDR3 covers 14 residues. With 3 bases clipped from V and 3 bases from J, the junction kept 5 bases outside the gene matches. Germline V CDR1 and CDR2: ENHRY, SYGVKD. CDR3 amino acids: CAISDPSGGYEQYF. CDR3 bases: TGTGCCATCAGTGATCCGTCGGGGGGCTACGAGCAGTACTTC.

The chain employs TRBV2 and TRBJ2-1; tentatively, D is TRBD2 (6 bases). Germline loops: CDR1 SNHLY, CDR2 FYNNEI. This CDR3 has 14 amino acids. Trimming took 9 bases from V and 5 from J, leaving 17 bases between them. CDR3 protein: CARGGLLGDNEQFF. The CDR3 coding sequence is TGTGCCAGGGGGGGTCTCCTAGGGGACAATGAGCAGTTCTTC.

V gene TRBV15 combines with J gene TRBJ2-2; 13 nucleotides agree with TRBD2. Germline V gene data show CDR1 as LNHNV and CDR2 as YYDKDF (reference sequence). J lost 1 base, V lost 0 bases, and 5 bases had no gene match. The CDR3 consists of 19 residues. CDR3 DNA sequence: TGTGCCACCAGCAGAGAACTAGCGGGAGGGAATTTGAACACCGGGGAGCTGTTTTTT. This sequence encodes CATSRELAGGNLNTGELFF.

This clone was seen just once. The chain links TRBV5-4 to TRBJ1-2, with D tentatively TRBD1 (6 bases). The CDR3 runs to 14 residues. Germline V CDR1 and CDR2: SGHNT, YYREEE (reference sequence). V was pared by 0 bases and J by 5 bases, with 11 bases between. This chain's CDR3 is CASSLAGTRYGYTF. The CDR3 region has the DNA TGTGCCAGCAGCTTGGCCGGGACAAGGTATGGCTACACCTTC.

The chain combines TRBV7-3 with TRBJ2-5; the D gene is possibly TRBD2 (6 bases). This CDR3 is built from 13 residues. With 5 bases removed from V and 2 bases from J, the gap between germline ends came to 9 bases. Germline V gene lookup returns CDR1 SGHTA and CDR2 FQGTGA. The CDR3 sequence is CASSQRVQETQYF. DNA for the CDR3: TGTGCCAGCAGCCAGCGGGTACAAGAGACCCAGTACTTC. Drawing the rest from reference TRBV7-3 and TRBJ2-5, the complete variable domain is GAGVSQTPSNKVTEKGKYVELRCDPISGHTALYWYRQSLGQGPEFLIYFQGTGAADDSGLPNDRFFAVRPEGSVSTLKIQRTERGDSAVYLCASSQRVQETQYFGPGTRLLVL.

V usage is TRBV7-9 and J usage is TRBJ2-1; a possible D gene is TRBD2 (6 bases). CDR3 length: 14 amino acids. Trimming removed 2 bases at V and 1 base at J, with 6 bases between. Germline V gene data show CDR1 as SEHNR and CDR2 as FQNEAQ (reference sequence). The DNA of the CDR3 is TGTGCCAGCAGCTTACGGGAGTCCTACAATGAGCAGTTCTTC. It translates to CASSLRESYNEQFF.

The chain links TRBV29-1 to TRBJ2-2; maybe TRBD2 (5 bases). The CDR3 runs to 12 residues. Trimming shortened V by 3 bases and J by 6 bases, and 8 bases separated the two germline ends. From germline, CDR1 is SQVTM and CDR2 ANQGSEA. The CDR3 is CSVDPGAGELFF. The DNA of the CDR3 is TGCAGCGTTGACCCCGGGGCCGGGGAGCTGTTTTTT.

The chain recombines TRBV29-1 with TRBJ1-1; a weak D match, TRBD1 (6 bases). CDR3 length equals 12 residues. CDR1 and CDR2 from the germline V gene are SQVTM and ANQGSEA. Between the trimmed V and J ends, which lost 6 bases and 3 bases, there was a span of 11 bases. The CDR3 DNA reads TGCAGCGTCGAGACAGGTCACACTGAAGCTTTCTTT. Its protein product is CSVETGHTEAFF.

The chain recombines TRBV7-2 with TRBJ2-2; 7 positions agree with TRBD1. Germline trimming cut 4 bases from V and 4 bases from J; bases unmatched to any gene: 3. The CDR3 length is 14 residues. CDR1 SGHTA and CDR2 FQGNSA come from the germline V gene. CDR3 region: CASSSGQLTGELFF. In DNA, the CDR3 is TGTGCCAGCAGCTCGGGACAGCTCACCGGGGAGCTGTTTTTT.

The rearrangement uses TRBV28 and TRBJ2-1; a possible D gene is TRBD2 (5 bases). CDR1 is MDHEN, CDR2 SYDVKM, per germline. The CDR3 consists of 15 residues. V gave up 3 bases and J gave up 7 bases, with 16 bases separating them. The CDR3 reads CASSFEGLPANEQFF. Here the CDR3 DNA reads TGTGCCAGCAGTTTCGAGGGCCTGCCGGCGAATGAGCAGTTCTTC.

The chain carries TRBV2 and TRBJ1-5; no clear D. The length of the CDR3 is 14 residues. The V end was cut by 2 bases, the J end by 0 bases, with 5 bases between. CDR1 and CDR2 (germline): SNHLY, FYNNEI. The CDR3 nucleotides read TGTGCCAGCAGTGAATTAGTTAGCAATCAGCCCCAGCATTTT. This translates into CASSELVSNQPQHF.

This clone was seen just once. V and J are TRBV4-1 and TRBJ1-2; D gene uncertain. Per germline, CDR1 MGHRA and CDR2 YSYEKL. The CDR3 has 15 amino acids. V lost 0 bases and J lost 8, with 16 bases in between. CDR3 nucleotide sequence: TGCGCCAGCAGCCAAGATCTAATTATGATGCCCGGCTACACCTTC. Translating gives CASSQDLIMMPGYTF.

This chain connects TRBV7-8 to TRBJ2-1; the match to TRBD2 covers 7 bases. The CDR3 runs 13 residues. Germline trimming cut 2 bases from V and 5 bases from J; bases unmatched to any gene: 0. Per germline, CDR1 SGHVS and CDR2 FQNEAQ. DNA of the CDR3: TGTGCCAGCAGCTTACTAGCGGACAATGAGCAGTTCTTC. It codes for CASSLLADNEQFF.

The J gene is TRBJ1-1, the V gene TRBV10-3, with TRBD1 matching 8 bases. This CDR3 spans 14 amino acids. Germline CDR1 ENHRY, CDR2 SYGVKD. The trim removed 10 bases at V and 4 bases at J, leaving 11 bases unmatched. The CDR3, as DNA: TGTGCCACACAGGGGGGGGCAGGGACCACTGAAGCTTTCTTT. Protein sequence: CATQGGAGTTEAFF.

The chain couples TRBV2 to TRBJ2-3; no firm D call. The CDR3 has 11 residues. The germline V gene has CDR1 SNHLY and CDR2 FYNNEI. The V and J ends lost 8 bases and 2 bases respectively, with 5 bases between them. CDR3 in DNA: TGTGCCAGCCTAGACACAGATACGCAGTATTTT. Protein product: CASLDTDTQYF.

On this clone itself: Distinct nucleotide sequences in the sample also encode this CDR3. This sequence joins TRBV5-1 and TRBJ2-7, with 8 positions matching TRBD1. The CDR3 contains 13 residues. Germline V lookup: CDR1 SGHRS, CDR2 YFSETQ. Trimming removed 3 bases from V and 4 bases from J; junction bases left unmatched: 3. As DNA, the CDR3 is TGCGCCAGCAGCTCCGGACAGGGATACGAGCAGTACTTC. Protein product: CASSSGQGYEQYF.

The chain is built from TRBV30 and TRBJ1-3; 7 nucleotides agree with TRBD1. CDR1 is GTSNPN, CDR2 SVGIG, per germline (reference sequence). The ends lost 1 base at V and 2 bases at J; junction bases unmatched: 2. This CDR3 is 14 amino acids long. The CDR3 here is CAWSGRGTGNTIYF. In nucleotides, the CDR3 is TGTGCCTGGAGTGGCAGGGGGACTGGAAACACCATATATTTT.

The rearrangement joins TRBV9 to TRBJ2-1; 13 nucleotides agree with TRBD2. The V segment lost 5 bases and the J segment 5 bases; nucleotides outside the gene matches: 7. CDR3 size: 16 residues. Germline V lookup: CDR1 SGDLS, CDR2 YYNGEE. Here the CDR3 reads CASRGEGLAGNNEQFF. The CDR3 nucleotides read TGTGCCAGCAGGGGGGAGGGACTAGCGGGAAACAATGAGCAGTTCTTC. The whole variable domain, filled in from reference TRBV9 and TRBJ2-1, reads DSGVTQTPKHLITATGQRVTLRCSPRSGDLSVYWYQQSLDQGLQFLIQYYNGEERAKGNILERFSAQQFPDLHSELNLSSLELGDSALYFCASRGEGLAGNNEQFFGPGTRLTVL.

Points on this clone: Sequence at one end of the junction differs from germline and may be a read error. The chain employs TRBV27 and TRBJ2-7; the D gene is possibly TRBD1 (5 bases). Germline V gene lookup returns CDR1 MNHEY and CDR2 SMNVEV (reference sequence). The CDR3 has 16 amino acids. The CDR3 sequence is CASQMWGALGSYEQCF. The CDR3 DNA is TGTGCCAGCCAAATGTGGGGCGCGCTCGGTTCCTACGAGCAGTGCTTC.

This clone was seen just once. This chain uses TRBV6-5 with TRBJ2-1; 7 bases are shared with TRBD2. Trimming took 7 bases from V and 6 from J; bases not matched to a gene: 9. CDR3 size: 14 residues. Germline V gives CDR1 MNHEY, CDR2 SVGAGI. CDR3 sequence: CASKKIAGTNEQFF. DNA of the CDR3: TGTGCCAGCAAGAAAATAGCGGGTACCAATGAGCAGTTCTTC.

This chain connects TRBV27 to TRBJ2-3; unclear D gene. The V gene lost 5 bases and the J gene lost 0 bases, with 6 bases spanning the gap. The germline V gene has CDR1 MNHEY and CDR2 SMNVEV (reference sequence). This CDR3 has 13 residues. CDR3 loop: CASSAGSTDTQYF. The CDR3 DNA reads TGTGCCAGCAGTGCCGGTAGCACAGATACGCAGTATTTT.

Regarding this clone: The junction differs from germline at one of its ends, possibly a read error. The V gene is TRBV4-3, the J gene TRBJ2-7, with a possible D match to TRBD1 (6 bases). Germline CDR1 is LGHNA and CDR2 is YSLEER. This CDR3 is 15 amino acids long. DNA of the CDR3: TGCGCCAGCGGCCAGTTGGGGACACTTACCTACGAGCAGTACTTC. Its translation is CASGQLGTLTYEQYF.